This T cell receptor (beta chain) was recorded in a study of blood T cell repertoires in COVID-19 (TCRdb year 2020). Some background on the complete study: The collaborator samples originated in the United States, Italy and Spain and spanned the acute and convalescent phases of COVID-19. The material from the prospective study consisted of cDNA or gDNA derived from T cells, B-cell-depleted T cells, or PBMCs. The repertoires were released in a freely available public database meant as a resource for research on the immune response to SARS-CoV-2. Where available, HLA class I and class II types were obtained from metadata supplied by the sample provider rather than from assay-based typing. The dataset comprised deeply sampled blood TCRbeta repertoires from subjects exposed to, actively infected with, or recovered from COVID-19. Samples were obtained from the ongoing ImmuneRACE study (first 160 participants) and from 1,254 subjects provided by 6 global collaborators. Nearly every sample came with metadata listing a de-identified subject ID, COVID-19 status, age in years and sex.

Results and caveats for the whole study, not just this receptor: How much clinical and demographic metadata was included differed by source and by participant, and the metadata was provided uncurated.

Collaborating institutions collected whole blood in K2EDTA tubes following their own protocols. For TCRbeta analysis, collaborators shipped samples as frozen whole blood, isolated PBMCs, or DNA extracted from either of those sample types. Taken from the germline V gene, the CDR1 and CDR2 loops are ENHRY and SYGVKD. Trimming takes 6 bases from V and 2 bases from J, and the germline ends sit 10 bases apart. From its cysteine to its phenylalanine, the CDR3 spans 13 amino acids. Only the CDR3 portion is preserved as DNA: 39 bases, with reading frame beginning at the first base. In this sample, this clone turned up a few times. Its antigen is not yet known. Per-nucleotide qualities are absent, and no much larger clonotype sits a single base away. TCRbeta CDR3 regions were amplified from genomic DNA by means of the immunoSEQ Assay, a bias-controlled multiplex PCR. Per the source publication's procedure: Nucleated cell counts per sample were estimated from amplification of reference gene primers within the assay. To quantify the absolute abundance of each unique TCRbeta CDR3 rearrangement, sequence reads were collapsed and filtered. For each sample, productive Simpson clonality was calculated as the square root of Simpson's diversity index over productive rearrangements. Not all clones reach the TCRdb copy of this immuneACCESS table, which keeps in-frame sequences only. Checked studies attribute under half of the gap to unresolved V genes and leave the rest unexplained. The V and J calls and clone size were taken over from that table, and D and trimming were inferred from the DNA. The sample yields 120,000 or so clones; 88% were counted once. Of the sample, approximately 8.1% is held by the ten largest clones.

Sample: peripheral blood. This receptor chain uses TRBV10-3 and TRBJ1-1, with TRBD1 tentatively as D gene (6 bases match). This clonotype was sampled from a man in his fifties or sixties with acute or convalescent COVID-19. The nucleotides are TGTGCCATCAGCGGACAGTATAACACTGAAGCTTTCTTT. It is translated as CAISGQYNTEAFF.